A single sample is the source of the 24 T cell receptor beta chains below, sequenced in a study of neurological immune-mediated disorders. TCRdb independently ran MiXCR on the 5' RACE reads; one entry per CDR3 protein. The sample includes around 97,000 distinct CDR3 sequences, 10% to 12% of them seen just once. The sample's time point: longitudinal time-point 3. Input material: PBMCs. The receptor set was obtained from a female donor with HTLV-1-associated myelopathy (HAM/TSP).

This clonotype was seen at least ten times. Here the CDR3 DNA reads TGCGCCAGCAGCGTATCGGGGTACCAAGAGACCCAGTACTTC. Its translation: CASSVSGYQETQYF. The V call is TRBV5-1, the J call TRBJ2-5; a possible D gene is TRBD2 (5 bases). The CDR3 runs 14 residues. V was pared by 4 bases and J by 0 bases, with 10 bases between. In germline, CDR1 is SGHRS, CDR2 YFSETQ.

This clonotype has ten or more counts. The J gene is TRBJ1-1, the V gene TRBV5-1, with a weak D call TRBD1 (6 bases). CDR3 size: 15 residues. V shed 3 bases and J shed 2 bases, with 14 bases lying between them. Germline lookup yields CDR1 SGHRS and CDR2 YFSETQ. CDR3 sequence: CASSSPGASNTEAFF. DNA for the CDR3: TGCGCCAGCAGCTCCCCAGGGGCGAGTAACACTGAAGCTTTCTTT. The full variable domain, its missing parts supplied by reference TRBV5-1 and TRBJ1-1, is KAGVTQTPRYLIKTRGQQVTLSCSPISGHRSVSWYQQTPGQGLQFLFEYFSETQRNKGNFPGRFSGRQFSNSRSEMNVSTLELGDSALYLCASSSPGASNTEAFFGQGTRLTVV.

The chain employs TRBV9 and TRBJ1-1, with D hard to call. In germline, CDR1 is SGDLS, CDR2 YYNGEE. Trimming stripped 4 bases from V and 7 bases from J, with 11 bases between. The CDR3 consists of 12 residues. The CDR3 region has the DNA TGTGCCAGCAGCAGAAAGGACGGTGAAGCTTTCTTT. It is translated as CASSRKDGEAFF.

The chain is built from TRBV2 and TRBJ2-5; 7 bases match TRBD2. Trimming cost V 3 bases and J 5 bases; bases outside gene matches: 18. The CDR3 is 18 amino acids. The germline gives CDR1 SNHLY, CDR2 FYNNEI. The CDR3, as DNA: TGTGCCAGCAGTGAGAGACTAGCTGTGGGCCCCCTGCGGGAGACCCAGTACTTC. It codes for CASSERLAVGPLRETQYF.

This clonotype was counted at least ten times. V gene TRBV20-1 combines with J gene TRBJ1-5; D not certain. Germline V gene data show CDR1 as DFQATT and CDR2 as SNEGSKA (reference sequence). The CDR3 length is 12 residues. Trimming took off 7 bases at V and 0 bases at J, with 7 bases between the two ends. As DNA, the CDR3 is TGCAGTGGTCAGGATAGCAATCAGCCCCAGCATTTT. This gives the protein CSGQDSNQPQHF.

This clonotype appeared many times. This chain joins TRBV5-1 and TRBJ2-7; 7 bases are a match to TRBD2. Germline V gene lookup returns CDR1 SGHRS and CDR2 YFSETQ. Trimming cost V 3 bases and J 0 bases; bases outside gene matches: 6. CDR3 length: 15 amino acids. The CDR3 spells CASSWGGKNSYEQYF. The CDR3 DNA reads TGCGCCAGCAGCTGGGGGGGAAAAAACTCCTACGAGCAGTACTTC. Complete variable domain (other parts from reference TRBV5-1 and TRBJ2-7): KAGVTQTPRYLIKTRGQQVTLSCSPISGHRSVSWYQQTPGQGLQFLFEYFSETQRNKGNFPGRFSGRQFSNSRSEMNVSTLELGDSALYLCASSWGGKNSYEQYFGPGTRLTVT.

The rearrangement uses TRBV5-1 and TRBJ2-3; D is uncertain. The CDR3 runs to 15 residues. Trimming stripped 6 bases from V and 2 bases from J, with 16 bases between. Germline V CDR1 and CDR2: SGHRS, YFSETQ. The CDR3, as DNA: TGCGCCAGCACCCCTCCTAGTTCTCCCACAGATACGCAGTATTTT. Translation: CASTPPSSPTDTQYF.

The sample holds many counts of this clonotype. The chain couples TRBV7-2 to TRBJ2-7; 10 bases match TRBD1. CDR3 length: 14 residues. V was pared by 5 bases and J by 2 bases, with 3 bases of the junction left unmatched. Per the germline V gene, CDR1 is SGHTA and CDR2 is FQGNSA. The CDR3 DNA sequence: TGTGCCAGCAGCATCGGACAGGGGGCCTACGAGCAGTACTTC. Residues: CASSIGQGAYEQYF. The complete variable domain, with remaining parts taken from reference TRBV7-2 and TRBJ2-7, reads GAGVSQSPSNKVTEKGKDVELRCDPISGHTALYWYRQSLGQGLEFLIYFQGNSAPDKSGLPSDRFSAERTGGSVSTLTIQRTQQEDSAVYLCASSIGQGAYEQYFGPGTRLTVT.

The V and J genes are TRBV9 and TRBJ2-5; D perhaps matches TRBD1 (6 bases). The germline gives CDR1 SGDLS, CDR2 YYNGEE. Trimming removed 0 bases from V and 2 bases from J, with 11 bases in between. This CDR3 contains 15 residues. The CDR3 reads CASSVGTVGQETQYF. The DNA for the CDR3 is TGTGCCAGCAGCGTAGGGACAGTGGGTCAAGAGACCCAGTACTTC.

This chain links TRBV5-1 with TRBJ2-3, with D possibly TRBD1 on 5 matching bases. V was trimmed by 0 bases and J by 5 bases, leaving 13 bases between them. This CDR3 has 15 residues. In germline, CDR1 is SGHRS, CDR2 YFSETQ. The CDR3 DNA follows: TGCGCCAGCAGCTTGGCCTTAGGGGCCTTAGATACGCAGTATTTT. This gives the protein CASSLALGALDTQYF.

This clonotype was seen at least ten times. The chain's CDR3 is CAISVNRGPLYEQYF. The CDR3 nucleotides read TGTGCCATCAGTGTTAACAGGGGGCCACTTTACGAGCAGTACTTC. This rearrangement joins TRBV10-3 to TRBJ2-7, with TRBD1 matching 9 bases. With 4 bases clipped from V and 4 bases from J, the junction kept 8 bases outside the gene matches. This CDR3 has 15 residues. Germline CDR1 and CDR2: ENHRY and SYGVKD.

This chain connects TRBV20-1 to TRBJ2-2; 11 bases line up with TRBD2. V was clipped by 5 bases and J by 4 bases; unmatched bases: 6. CDR1 DFQATT and CDR2 SNEGSKA come from the germline V gene (reference sequence). CDR3 length equals 15 residues. The CDR3 reads CSAFGTSGRTGELFF. The CDR3 nucleotides read TGCAGTGCTTTCGGGACTAGCGGCCGCACCGGGGAGCTGTTTTTT.

Ten or more counts support this clonotype. The chain is built from TRBV12-3 or TRBV12-4 and TRBJ2-2; the D is unclear. V lost 6 bases, J lost 7 bases, and 12 bases lay in between. This CDR3 has 13 residues. The CDR3 bases are TGTGCCAGCAGCCTCAGCTCTGGCGGGGAGCTGTTTTTT. Its protein is CASSLSSGGELFF.

This clonotype was seen repeatedly, ten times or more. J is TRBJ2-7 and V is TRBV5-1; 8 nucleotides match TRBD2. This CDR3 contains 15 residues. V trimming: 4 bases; J trimming: 1 base; junction bases outside the gene matches: 7. CDR1 SGHRS and CDR2 YFSETQ come from the germline V gene. The CDR3: CASSTRLAQSYEQYF. As DNA, the CDR3 is TGCGCCAGCAGCACCAGACTAGCGCAGTCCTACGAGCAGTACTTC. Full variable domain (remainder filled in from reference TRBV5-1 and TRBJ2-7): KAGVTQTPRYLIKTRGQQVTLSCSPISGHRSVSWYQQTPGQGLQFLFEYFSETQRNKGNFPGRFSGRQFSNSRSEMNVSTLELGDSALYLCASSTRLAQSYEQYFGPGTRLTVT.

This chain uses TRBV7-2 with TRBJ2-3; 8 bases are a match to TRBD2. Looked up from germline, CDR1 is SGHTA and CDR2 is FQGNSA. The CDR3 totals 15 residues. The V gene end was trimmed by 6 bases and the J gene end by 5 bases; junction bases not matched to a gene: 10. The CDR3 loop is CASRLQSGGQDTQYF. CDR3 DNA sequence: TGTGCCAGCAGGTTACAGTCGGGGGGGCAAGATACGCAGTATTTT.

The V and J genes are TRBV5-1 and TRBJ2-6; possible D gene TRBD2, 7 bases. This CDR3 region has 17 residues. V shed 1 base and J shed 0 bases, with 11 bases lying between them. The germline gives CDR1 SGHRS, CDR2 YFSETQ. This CDR3 reads CASSLSGGSSGANVLTF. The CDR3 nucleotides are TGCGCCAGCAGCTTGTCGGGGGGCAGCTCTGGGGCCAACGTCCTGACTTTC. Using reference TRBV5-1 and TRBJ2-6 for the parts outside the CDR3, the full variable domain is KAGVTQTPRYLIKTRGQQVTLSCSPISGHRSVSWYQQTPGQGLQFLFEYFSETQRNKGNFPGRFSGRQFSNSRSEMNVSTLELGDSALYLCASSLSGGSSGANVLTFGAGSRLTVL.

The sample holds many counts of this clonotype. The chain employs TRBV20-1 and TRBJ2-1; 9 nucleotides align to TRBD1. The CDR3 sequence is 12 residues long. Germline values: CDR1 DFQATT, CDR2 SNEGSKA (reference sequence). The V and J ends lost 6 bases and 11 bases, in that order; junction bases with no gene match: 8. CDR3 coding DNA: TGCAGTGCAGATGGGACAGGGCTAAAGCAGTTCTTC. It specifies CSADGTGLKQFF.

This clonotype appeared many times. V is TRBV7-7 and J is TRBJ2-7; 7 bases fit TRBD1. This CDR3 spans 13 amino acids. Germline V CDR1 and CDR2: SSHAT, FNYEAQ (reference sequence). Unmatched junction bases numbered 7, after V lost 4 bases and J lost 7 bases. CDR3 in DNA: TGTGCCAGCAGCTCTACAGGGGTCGGGGAGCAGTACTTC. Translation: CASSSTGVGEQYF.

This clonotype appeared many times. The chain uses TRBV4-1 and TRBJ2-5, with 9 bases lining up with TRBD2. The CDR3 is 16 amino acids. J gave up 5 bases and V 7 bases, and 14 bases lay outside the gene matches. Germline V gene lookup returns CDR1 MGHRA and CDR2 YSYEKL. The DNA of the CDR3 is TGCGCCAGCACCCCGGGGAGCGGGGGGTCGATGGAGACCCAGTACTTC. It yields the protein CASTPGSGGSMETQYF.

In this sample, this clonotype turned up many times. J is TRBJ2-2 and V is TRBV14; the D is unclear. V dropped 1 base and J dropped 2 bases, with 8 bases sitting between them. The CDR3 is 15 amino acids. Germline lookup yields CDR1 SGHDN and CDR2 FVKESK. CDR3 sequence reads: CASSQGPFNTGELFF. CDR3 bases: TGTGCCAGCAGCCAAGGACCCTTTAACACCGGGGAGCTGTTTTTT.

This clonotype was seen a handful of times. The V call is TRBV11-2, the J call TRBJ2-3; TRBD2 agrees at 9 bases. Unmatched junction bases numbered 17, after V lost 4 bases and J lost 0 bases. CDR1 is SGHAT and CDR2 is FQNNGV in the germline V gene. The CDR3 extends over 20 amino acids. CDR3 protein: CASSSLPGAGGPTSTDTQYF. The CDR3, as DNA: TGTGCCAGCAGCTCTCTCCCTGGGGCGGGGGGGCCCACTAGCACAGATACGCAGTATTTT.

The genes are TRBV7-6 and TRBJ2-5, with 8 bases that match TRBD2. CDR1 and CDR2 (germline): SGHVS, FNYEAQ. J gave up 7 bases and V 6 bases, and 10 bases lay outside the gene matches. CDR3 size: 14 residues. For the CDR3, the DNA is TGTGCCAGCAGTCCGAGCGGGGGACGAGGGACCCAGTACTTC. It encodes CASSPSGGRGTQYF.

In its sample, this clonotype was seen many times. The rearrangement links TRBV30 to TRBJ2-3, with D hard to call. This CDR3 is 12 amino acids long. Germline V gene sequence: CDR1 GTSNPN, CDR2 SVGIG (reference sequence). V was pared by 1 base and J by 4 bases, with 6 bases between. In DNA form, the CDR3 reads TGTGCCTGGAGTGCCCTGCCAGATACGCAGTATTTT. Amino acid sequence: CAWSALPDTQYF.

This chain links TRBV6-6 with TRBJ1-1, with D tentatively TRBD1 (5 bases). The V gene lost 6 bases and the J gene lost 3 bases, with 17 bases spanning the gap. CDR3 length: 15 residues. Germline V gives CDR1 MNHNY, CDR2 SVGAGI (reference sequence). The CDR3 region has the DNA TGTGCCAGCAGAGGGATGTTAGGGGCTGACACTGAAGCTTTCTTT. Residues: CASRGMLGADTEAFF.